Following are 16 T cell receptor beta chains from one sample sequenced in a study of monozygotic twins with inflammatory bowel disease. TCRdb reworked the 5' RACE reads into one entry per CDR3 protein, no DNA. The sample's table shows 95,000 to 110,000 distinct CDR3 sequences. Sample: blood. The receptors here all came from a human donor with ulcerative colitis or Crohn's disease, or a healthy co-twin of an affected twin (not recorded which).

The rearrangement uses TRBV4-2 and TRBJ2-1; TCRdb names TRBD1, which stays unverified in the absence of DNA. The CDR3 runs 16 residues. The germline CDR1 and CDR2 sequences are LGHNA and YNFKEQ. The chain's CDR3 is CASSQAMVDMYNEQFF.

V is TRBV2 and J is TRBJ2-7; no DNA is available, so the TRBD1 call from TCRdb remains unchecked. Germline V gives CDR1 SNHLY, CDR2 FYNNEI. CDR3 length: 14 residues. CDR3 region: CASQNRDISYEQYF.

This chain joins TRBV3-1 and TRBJ2-3; TCRdb's D call, TRBD1, is unchecked because there is no DNA. The CDR3 extends over 16 amino acids. In germline, CDR1 is LGHDT, CDR2 YNNKEL (reference sequence). The CDR3 loop is CASSPPSRGNTDTQYF.

The rearrangement uses TRBV6-5 and TRBJ2-5; the TCRdb D gene call, TRBD2, has no DNA to confirm it. CDR1 MNHEY and CDR2 SVGAGI come from the germline V gene. The CDR3 covers 16 residues. CDR3 region: CASSYSGRGREETQYF.

V usage is TRBV4-2 and J usage is TRBJ2-5; TCRdb selects TRBD1, and the lack of DNA leaves this call unchecked. This CDR3 contains 15 residues. Per the germline V gene, CDR1 is LGHNA and CDR2 is YNFKEQ. CDR3 loop: CASSLSLGQKETQYF.

V and J are TRBV28 and TRBJ2-3; TCRdb lists TRBD1, though no DNA is available to test this call. CDR3 length: 15 residues. Germline loops: CDR1 MDHEN, CDR2 SYDVKM. The CDR3 is CASSSLGSPSDTQYF. The entire variable domain, with the rest obtained from reference TRBV28 and TRBJ2-3, is as follows: DVKVTQSSRYLVKRTGEKVFLECVQDMDHENMFWYRQDPGLGLRLIYFSYDVKMKEKGDIPEGYSVSREKKERFSLILESASTNQTSMYLCASSSLGSPSDTQYFGPGTRLTVL.

The V gene is TRBV29-1, the J gene TRBJ2-1; TCRdb picks TRBD1, but there is no DNA to check that call. The CDR3 is made up of 15 amino acids. The germline CDR1 and CDR2 sequences are SQVTM and ANQGSEA. The CDR3: CSVGKWQGISGEQFF.

This rearrangement joins TRBV4-3 to TRBJ2-2; the TCRdb D gene call, TRBD2, has no DNA to confirm it. This CDR3 comprises 16 residues. Looked up from germline, CDR1 is LGHNA and CDR2 is YSLEER. CDR3 loop: CASSQGALVRTGELFF.

V usage is TRBV12-3 or TRBV12-4 and J usage is TRBJ2-3; TCRdb's D call, TRBD1, is unchecked because there is no DNA. The CDR3 consists of 13 residues. This CDR3 reads CASSPRGADTQYF.

V usage is TRBV11-2 and J usage is TRBJ2-7; absent DNA, TCRdb's TRBD1 call cannot be checked. CDR1 is SGHAT, CDR2 FQNNGV, per germline. CDR3 size: 11 residues. The CDR3: CASRDDYEQYF.

The CDR3 protein is CSAGTSGRGYEQYF. The chain joins TRBV20-1 to TRBJ2-7; the TCRdb D gene call, TRBD2, has no DNA to confirm it. The CDR3 runs 14 residues. Germline CDR1 reads DFQATT; CDR2 reads SNEGSKA (reference sequence).

The rearrangement joins TRBV7-2 to TRBJ2-2; TCRdb proposes TRBD1, but this gene call is untestable without DNA. The germline V gene encodes CDR1 SGHTA and CDR2 FQGNSA. This CDR3 comprises 13 residues. The CDR3 reads CASSSIGAGELFF.

The J gene is TRBJ1-4, the V gene TRBV4-2; the TCRdb call, TRBD1, lacks DNA for checking. This CDR3 spans 16 amino acids. The germline gives CDR1 LGHNA, CDR2 YNFKEQ. CDR3: CASSQDAPRANEKLFF.

This sequence joins TRBV28 and TRBJ2-1; TCRdb indicates TRBD1, and absent DNA this call remains unverified. Germline V gene data show CDR1 as MDHEN and CDR2 as SYDVKM. The CDR3 is made up of 15 amino acids. The CDR3: CASSQPTPRGHEQFF.

The V gene is TRBV4-3, the J gene TRBJ2-2. Germline V CDR1 and CDR2: LGHNA, YSLEER. This CDR3 is built from 12 residues. The CDR3 is CASSQGFGELFF.

In terms of frequency, this clonotype is medium-sized (0.01 to 0.1%). The chain joins TRBV3-1 to TRBJ1-4. The CDR3 has 16 residues. Germline V lookup: CDR1 LGHDT, CDR2 YNNKEL (reference sequence). CDR3 protein: CASSQGDGRRNEKLFF.